Listed here are 27 T cell receptor beta chains from one sample, sequenced in a study of blood T cell repertoires in COVID-19. Generated by immunoSEQ multiplex PCR, the TCRdb table keeps only in-frame clones and is missing some. The sample carries tens of thousands of clones, 80% to 90% recorded once. Sequencing used peripheral blood. These receptors all come from a human donor with active COVID-19. The donor label of this sample is uncertain.

This sequence joins TRBV7-9 and TRBJ1-4; D uncertain. CDR3 length equals 15 residues. The germline V and J ends were trimmed by 6 bases and 8 bases, with 19 bases remaining between them. Germline V CDR1 and CDR2: SEHNR, FQNEAQ (reference sequence). The CDR3 loop is CASSSTHQAGEKLFF. The DNA of the CDR3 is TGTGCCAGCAGTTCGACCCACCAGGCGGGGGAAAAACTGTTTTTT.

This chain joins TRBV4-1 and TRBJ2-4; 9 positions match TRBD2. Germline V gives CDR1 MGHRA, CDR2 YSYEKL. This CDR3 has 16 amino acids. After removal of 4 bases from V and 2 bases from J, the junction contained 6 bases not matched to a gene. CDR3: CASSPQLAGPKNIQYF. CDR3 bases: TGCGCCAGCAGCCCCCAGCTAGCGGGGCCCAAAAACATTCAGTACTTC.

The gene calls are TRBV19 and TRBJ2-1, with 8 bases matching TRBD1. V shed 1 base and J 9 bases; nucleotides not matched to a gene: 8. CDR3 length: 15 amino acids. Per the germline V gene, CDR1 is LNHDA and CDR2 is SQIVND (reference sequence). This chain's CDR3 is CASSIVRQGAGEQFF. CDR3 nucleotide sequence: TGTGCCAGTAGTATAGTGAGGCAGGGGGCAGGTGAGCAGTTCTTC.

The J gene is TRBJ2-5, the V gene TRBV9; the match to TRBD2 covers 9 bases. Germline trimming cut 1 base from V and 3 bases from J; bases unmatched to any gene: 4. CDR1 is SGDLS, CDR2 YYNGEE, per germline. This CDR3 comprises 15 residues. The CDR3 sequence: CASSVSASGEETQYF. The CDR3 nucleotides are TGTGCCAGCAGCGTATCAGCTAGCGGGGAAGAGACCCAGTACTTC.

This chain links TRBV6-2 or TRBV6-3 with TRBJ2-3; D uncertain. Between the trimmed V and J ends, which lost 2 bases and 0 bases, there was a span of 15 bases. CDR1 and CDR2 from the germline V gene are MNHEY and SVGEGT. The CDR3 spans 17 residues. The CDR3 region has the DNA TGTGCCAGCAGTTACGACTTCGCTCAGACTAGCACAGATACGCAGTATTTT. Amino acid sequence: CASSYDFAQTSTDTQYF.

The V and J genes are TRBV28 and TRBJ2-1, with 9 bases lining up with TRBD1. The V and J ends lost 7 bases and 4 bases, in that order; junction bases with no gene match: 5. Germline CDR1 reads MDHEN; CDR2 reads SYDVKM. The CDR3 is 14 amino acids. This CDR3 is CASNTGTGYNEQFF. CDR3 DNA sequence: TGTGCCAGCAATACCGGGACAGGGTACAATGAGCAGTTCTTC.

V is TRBV9 and J is TRBJ1-1, with D possibly matching TRBD1 (5 bases). Trimming removed 0 bases from V and 6 bases from J, with 15 bases in between. This CDR3 has 15 amino acids. Germline assignment: CDR1 SGDLS and CDR2 YYNGEE. The CDR3 region is CASSVGSWGVAEAFF. The CDR3 coding sequence is TGTGCCAGCAGCGTAGGGTCCTGGGGCGTCGCTGAAGCTTTCTTT.

The J gene is TRBJ2-4, the V gene TRBV27, with 12 nucleotides matching TRBD2. Germline V gene sequence: CDR1 MNHEY, CDR2 SMNVEV (reference sequence). V shed 4 bases, J shed 0 bases, and the junction held 7 bases outside the gene matches. The CDR3 is made up of 18 amino acids. CDR3 nucleotides: TGTGCCAGCAGTTCAAGGACTAGCGGGATCCTAGCCAAAAACATTCAGTACTTC. Translation gives CASSSRTSGILAKNIQYF.

The chain is built from TRBV19 and TRBJ2-5; 9 nucleotides align to TRBD2. V lost 5 bases and J lost 5; bases outside the gene matches: 6. Germline lookup yields CDR1 LNHDA and CDR2 SQIVND (reference sequence). The CDR3 length is 14 residues. CDR3 DNA sequence: TGTGCCAGTAGTGCGGGGGGGCCTTGGGAGACCCAGTACTTC. Its protein is CASSAGGPWETQYF. Using reference TRBV19 and TRBJ2-5 for the parts outside the CDR3, the full variable domain is DGGITQSPKYLFRKEGQNVTLSCEQNLNHDAMYWYRQDPGQGLRLIYYSQIVNDFQKGDIAEGYSVSREKKESFPLTVTSAQKNPTAFYLCASSAGGPWETQYFGPGTRLLVL.

The J gene is TRBJ1-5, the V gene TRBV2; 9 bases agree with TRBD1. With 6 bases clipped from V and 3 bases from J, the junction kept 9 bases outside the gene matches. CDR3 length: 16 residues. Germline CDR1 is SNHLY and CDR2 is FYNNEI. The CDR3 coding sequence is TGTGCCAGCAGACAGGGGGCTATCCCCATCAATCAGCCCCAGCATTTT. Protein: CASRQGAIPINQPQHF.

J is TRBJ2-7 and V is TRBV9, with D perhaps TRBD2 (7 bases). The V and J ends lost 4 bases and 0 bases respectively, with 17 bases between them. CDR1 is SGDLS, CDR2 YYNGEE, per germline. There are 16 residues in the CDR3. Here the CDR3 reads CASSPTGGLDSYEQYF. The DNA of the CDR3 is TGTGCCAGCAGCCCGACGGGGGGCCTCGACTCCTACGAGCAGTACTTC.

The genes are TRBV5-4 and TRBJ2-3, with TRBD2 matching 9 bases. The V and J ends lost 9 bases and 4 bases, in that order; junction bases with no gene match: 9. From germline, CDR1 is SGHNT and CDR2 YYREEE (reference sequence). The CDR3 length is 14 residues. The CDR3 sequence: CAIRRREGADTQYF. For the CDR3, the DNA is TGTGCCATACGGCGGCGGGAGGGTGCAGATACGCAGTATTTT.

CDR3 loop: CASSFGTGGNEQFF. The DNA for the CDR3 is TGTGCCAGCAGCTTTGGTACAGGGGGCAATGAGCAGTTCTTC. The chain carries TRBV5-8 and TRBJ2-1, with 8 bases that match TRBD1. The CDR3 has 14 amino acids. The germline gives CDR1 SGHTS, CDR2 YDEGEE. V lost 2 bases and J lost 6; bases outside the gene matches: 4.

The chain employs TRBV9 and TRBJ1-4; a weak D match, TRBD1 (5 bases). Between the trimmed V and J ends, which lost 3 bases and 8 bases, there was a span of 17 bases. The V gene's germline CDR1 is SGDLS and CDR2 YYNGEE. The CDR3 covers 15 residues. CDR3 bases: TGTGCCAGCAGCGCAACGCCCCAGGGATGGGAAAAACTGTTTTTT. Its translation is CASSATPQGWEKLFF.

This chain links TRBV5-4 with TRBJ2-3; D is undetermined. Trimming removed 0 bases from V and 5 bases from J, with 10 bases in between. Germline V gene lookup returns CDR1 SGHNT and CDR2 YYREEE (reference sequence). The CDR3 is made up of 14 amino acids. The CDR3 region has the DNA TGTGCCAGCAGCTTGGCCAACCAGGTAGATACGCAGTATTTT. Residues: CASSLANQVDTQYF. Supplemented by reference TRBV5-4 and TRBJ2-3, the full variable domain reads ETGVTQSPTHLIKTRGQQVTLRCSSQSGHNTVSWYQQALGQGPQFIFQYYREEENGRGNFPPRFSGLQFPNYSSELNVNALELDDSALYLCASSLANQVDTQYFGPGTRLTVL.

The chain uses TRBV7-9 and TRBJ2-2, with 12 bases lining up with TRBD1. V gave up 4 bases and J gave up 1 base; unmatched junction bases: 10. The CDR3 totals 19 residues. CDR1 SEHNR and CDR2 FQNEAQ come from the germline V gene (reference sequence). The CDR3 DNA sequence: TGTGCCAGCAGCTCGCCTATCGGGACAGGGGGCTTGAACACCGGGGAGCTGTTTTTT. It yields the protein CASSSPIGTGGLNTGELFF.

The table lists this clone with a count of one. The V gene is TRBV3-1 (or the pseudogene TRBV3-2), the J gene TRBJ1-4; 7 bases fit TRBD1. Germline values: CDR1 LGHDT, CDR2 YNNKEL (reference sequence). This CDR3 region has 19 residues. V was clipped by 0 bases and J by 0 bases; unmatched bases: 10. CDR3 DNA sequence: TGTGCCAGCAGCCAAGAATTGTTCCGGGACAGAGCAACTAATGAAAAACTGTTTTTT. Protein: CASSQELFRDRATNEKLFF.

V and J are TRBV5-1 and TRBJ2-6, with D unresolved. V shed 4 bases and J shed 0 bases, with 8 bases lying between them. The length of the CDR3 is 15 residues. CDR1 SGHRS and CDR2 YFSETQ come from the germline V gene. DNA of the CDR3: TGCGCCAGCAGCCCGGTTATCTCTGGGGCCAACGTCCTGACTTTC. Translated, it gives CASSPVISGANVLTF.

This clone was observed a single time. V usage is TRBV3-1 (or the pseudogene TRBV3-2) and J usage is TRBJ2-4, with 7 bases fitting TRBD2. The CDR3 runs to 16 residues. From germline, CDR1 is LGHDT and CDR2 YNNKEL (reference sequence). V dropped 5 bases and J dropped 0; count of bases not matched to a gene: 7. DNA of the CDR3: TGTGCCAGCAGCATCGGGGCTAGCGGAGCCAAAAACATTCAGTACTTC. Encoded protein: CASSIGASGAKNIQYF.

This chain joins TRBV6-4 and TRBJ1-1, with D possibly matching TRBD1 (6 bases). In germline, CDR1 is MRHNA, CDR2 SNTAGT. CDR3 length equals 13 residues. V lost 5 bases, J lost 5 bases, and 12 bases lay in between. CDR3 sequence reads: CASSHTGNTEAFF. The DNA for the CDR3 is TGTGCCAGCAGTCACACAGGGAATACTGAAGCTTTCTTT.

The V call is TRBV25-1, the J call TRBJ2-1; 11 bases match TRBD2. There are 15 residues in the CDR3. From germline, CDR1 is MGHDK and CDR2 SYGVNS. V lost 6 bases, J lost 5 bases, and 6 bases stayed unmatched. Here the CDR3 DNA reads TGTGCCAGCAGCACGACTAGCGGGACCAACAATGAGCAGTTCTTC. Translated, it gives CASSTTSGTNNEQFF.

Here the CDR3 reads CASSLGASRSPLHF. As DNA, the CDR3 is TGCGCCAGCAGCTTGGGTGCGTCCCGTTCACCCCTCCACTTT. The chain has TRBV5-1 and TRBJ1-6, with D unclear. Per germline, CDR1 SGHRS and CDR2 YFSETQ. This CDR3 contains 14 residues. The ends were cut back, 0 bases at V and 9 bases at J, with 10 bases in the middle.

The chain links TRBV28 to TRBJ1-5, with unresolved D. Germline CDR1 reads MDHEN; CDR2 reads SYDVKM. The V and J ends lost 4 bases and 8 bases respectively, with 9 bases between them. There are 12 residues in the CDR3. The CDR3 is CASSSGREPQHF. The CDR3 bases are TGTGCCAGCAGTTCCGGGAGGGAGCCCCAGCATTTT.

The chain links TRBV24-1 to TRBJ2-1; 10 bases match TRBD1. The CDR3 spans 15 residues. CDR1 is KGHDR, CDR2 SFDVKD, per germline. Unmatched junction bases numbered 3, after V lost 3 bases and J lost 5 bases. The CDR3 nucleotides read TGTGCCACCAGTGATGCTGGACAGGGGGACAATGAGCAGTTCTTC. Translated, it gives CATSDAGQGDNEQFF.

The DNA of the CDR3 is TGCGCCAGCAGCGAGTTGGAGACAGGGGCCGGTCAGCCCCAGCATTTT. Its translation: CASSELETGAGQPQHF. The chain couples TRBV5-1 to TRBJ1-5, with 8 bases matching TRBD1. V dropped 4 bases and J dropped 6; count of bases not matched to a gene: 12. Germline V CDR1 and CDR2: SGHRS, YFSETQ. The CDR3 totals 16 residues.

The chain joins TRBV5-1 to TRBJ2-7; D is ambiguous. Germline CDR1 SGHRS, CDR2 YFSETQ. V shed 0 bases and J shed 4 bases, with 11 bases lying between them. CDR3 length equals 14 residues. The DNA for the CDR3 is TGCGCCAGCAGCTTGGAGACTCCGAGGTACGAGCAGTACTTC. It encodes CASSLETPRYEQYF. The full variable domain, in which reference TRBV5-1 and TRBJ2-7 provide the parts outside the CDR3, is KAGVTQTPRYLIKTRGQQVTLSCSPISGHRSVSWYQQTPGQGLQFLFEYFSETQRNKGNFPGRFSGRQFSNSRSEMNVSTLELGDSALYLCASSLETPRYEQYFGPGTRLTVT.

Here the CDR3 reads CASRPSGTGAWSPLHF. The DNA for the CDR3 is TGTGCCAGCAGACCCTCGGGGACAGGGGCCTGGTCACCCCTCCACTTT. The chain combines TRBV6-6 with TRBJ1-6; 10 nucleotides agree with TRBD1. V was pared by 6 bases and J by 10 bases, with 12 bases of the junction left unmatched. There are 16 residues in the CDR3. The germline gives CDR1 MNHNY, CDR2 SVGAGI (reference sequence).